These 21 T cell receptor beta chains were sequenced from one sample in a study of blood T cells in healthy people across ages. Next came a second PCR, run for about 7 to 12 cycles, which used a sample-barcoded 5' primer along with a J-beta primer mix. TCRdb passed the 5' RACE reads through MiXCR, listing each CDR3 protein once. This sample carries more than 800,000 distinct CDR3 sequences, 25% to 35% of them seen once, and the ten largest clones take 17%. The sample was blood. These receptors originate from a woman aged 80 or over in good health.

This clonotype occurred many times. The rearrangement uses TRBV12-3 or TRBV12-4 and TRBJ1-2; D not certain. V gave up 1 base and J gave up 8 bases, with 8 bases separating them. CDR3 size: 12 residues. The CDR3 coding sequence is TGTGCCAGCAGTTTAGATGGAGGGGGCTACACCTTC. It codes for CASSLDGGGYTF.

This chain joins TRBV5-1 and TRBJ1-2; 10 bases are a match to TRBD1. The CDR3 sequence is 15 residues long. Unmatched junction bases numbered 9, after V lost 4 bases and J lost 6 bases. Germline CDR1 SGHRS, CDR2 YFSETQ. DNA for the CDR3: TGCGCCAGCAGCCCTGCCAGGACAGGGGGGGATGGCTACACCTTC. This gives the protein CASSPARTGGDGYTF.

V is TRBV20-1 and J is TRBJ1-2; D is uncertain. V lost 3 bases and J 7 bases, leaving 15 bases between the germline ends. The CDR3 sequence is 13 residues long. The germline CDR1 and CDR2 sequences are DFQATT and SNEGSKA (reference sequence). CDR3 residues: CSASGLGKSGYTF. CDR3 DNA sequence: TGCAGTGCTAGTGGTCTGGGGAAGAGTGGCTACACCTTC.

About this clonotype itself: A single base separates this from a much larger clone, so it may be a read error. The CDR3 nucleotides read TGCGCCAGCAGCCAACAGGGTTCGGAGGAGACCCAGTTCTTC. This gives the protein CASSQQGSEETQFF. The V gene is TRBV5-1, the J gene TRBJ2-1; perhaps TRBD1 as D (6 bases). V dropped 4 bases and J dropped 13 bases, with 21 bases sitting between them. This CDR3 contains 14 residues. CDR1 and CDR2 from the germline V gene are SGHRS and YFSETQ. Supplemented by reference TRBV5-1 and TRBJ2-1, the full variable domain reads KAGVTQTPRYLIKTRGQQVTLSCSPISGHRSVSWYQQTPGQGLQFLFEYFSETQRNKGNFPGRFSGRQFSNSRSEMNVSTLELGDSALYLCASSQQGSEETQFFGPGTRLTVL.

This clonotype was seen once. The CDR3 sequence: CAWSVTRGNYGYTF. The CDR3 nucleotides read TGTGCCTGGAGTGTTACGCGGGGGAACTATGGCTACACCTTC. The chain has TRBV30 and TRBJ1-2; a weak D match, TRBD1 (5 bases). CDR1 is GTSNPN, CDR2 SVGIG, per germline (reference sequence). The CDR3 contains 14 residues. Trimming took 0 bases from V and 2 from J, leaving 10 bases between them.

The rearrangement joins TRBV7-2 to TRBJ1-2; D possibly corresponds to TRBD1 (5 bases). The CDR3 length is 14 residues. The V gene's germline CDR1 is SGHTA and CDR2 FQGNSA. Trimming shortened V by 5 bases and J by 7 bases, and 17 bases separated the two germline ends. The CDR3 is CASSLRQRDSGYTF. The CDR3, as DNA: TGTGCCAGCAGCCTAAGACAGAGAGATAGTGGCTACACCTTC.

The chain recombines TRBV11-2 with TRBJ1-1, with D tentatively TRBD1 (5 bases). V lost 5 bases, J lost 11 bases, and 15 bases lay in between. This CDR3 contains 12 residues. The germline V gene encodes CDR1 SGHAT and CDR2 FQNNGV. CDR3 protein: CASSPTGTGAFF. CDR3 bases: TGTGCCAGCAGCCCAACCGGGACGGGTGCTTTCTTT. The complete variable domain, with remaining parts taken from reference TRBV11-2 and TRBJ1-1, reads EAGVAQSPRYKIIEKRQSVAFWCNPISGHATLYWYQQILGQGPKLLIQFQNNGVVDDSQLPKDRFSAERLKGVDSTLKIQPAKLEDSAVYLCASSPTGTGAFFGQGTRLTVV.

Many counts were recorded for this clonotype. This chain uses TRBV29-1 with TRBJ1-2, with a weak D call TRBD1 (5 bases). The germline V gene encodes CDR1 SQVTM and CDR2 ANQGSEA. CDR3 length: 17 residues. The ends were cut back, 0 bases at V and 1 base at J, with 18 bases in the middle. In DNA, the CDR3 is TGCAGCGTTGAAGATTCAGGGCCCTCCAATTATAACTATGGCTACACCTTC. Amino acids: CSVEDSGPSNYNYGYTF.

This chain uses TRBV7-9 with TRBJ1-1, with a tentative D call TRBD1 (6 bases). CDR3 length equals 16 residues. Trimming took 0 bases from V and 4 from J, leaving 15 bases between them. Germline V gene data show CDR1 as SEHNR and CDR2 as FQNEAQ (reference sequence). DNA for the CDR3: TGTGCCAGCAGCTTAGCCGGAGGGGGTTATGCCACTGAAGCTTTCTTT. Its protein product is CASSLAGGGYATEAFF.

This clonotype was counted only a few times. The J gene is TRBJ1-1, the V gene TRBV6-6; D not certain. The germline V gene has CDR1 MNHNY and CDR2 SVGAGI (reference sequence). CDR3 length equals 11 residues. Trimming left V 8 bases short and J 4 bases short, with 8 bases between. DNA of the CDR3: TGTGCCAGCCAAAAGGGCACTGAAGCTTTCTTT. This gives the protein CASQKGTEAFF.

This clonotype occurred many times. V is TRBV7-9 and J is TRBJ2-7, with 7 positions matching TRBD2. There are 13 residues in the CDR3. The trim removed 4 bases at V and 3 bases at J, leaving 3 bases unmatched. Germline V gene sequence: CDR1 SEHNR, CDR2 FQNEAQ (reference sequence). The DNA for the CDR3 is TGTGCCAGCAGCTCCGGGGGGAACTACGAGCAGTACTTC. Its protein is CASSSGGNYEQYF.

With regard to this clonotype: A read error may be the cause here, since a much bigger clone is one base away. The chain joins TRBV7-2 to TRBJ1-2, with D tentatively TRBD1 (5 bases). From germline, CDR1 is SGHTA and CDR2 FQGNSA. The V end was cut by 5 bases, the J end by 0 bases, with 13 bases between. The CDR3 sequence is 15 residues long. Here the CDR3 reads CASSLRKGPNYGYTF. The CDR3 bases are TGTGCCAGCAGCCTCAGGAAGGGACCTAACTATGGCTACACCTTC.

The V call is TRBV7-3, the J call TRBJ2-1; tentatively, D is TRBD2 (6 bases). V was pared by 5 bases and J by 5 bases, with 16 bases between. This CDR3 is 15 amino acids long. CDR1 is SGHTA and CDR2 is FQGTGA in the germline V gene. The CDR3 nucleotides read TGTGCCAGCAGCCCAAGGACGGGGGTCAACAATGAGCAGTTCTTC. This gives the protein CASSPRTGVNNEQFF. The variable domain in full, completed from reference TRBV7-3 and TRBJ2-1, reads GAGVSQTPSNKVTEKGKYVELRCDPISGHTALYWYRQSLGQGPEFLIYFQGTGAADDSGLPNDRFFAVRPEGSVSTLKIQRTERGDSAVYLCASSPRTGVNNEQFFGPGTRLTVL.

Remarks on this clonotype: One end of the junction fails to match germline, which may point to a read error. The chain couples TRBV6-2 or TRBV6-3 to TRBJ2-1; no clear D gene. Germline values: CDR1 MNHEY, CDR2 SVGEGT. This CDR3 region has 14 residues. As DNA, the CDR3 is TGTACCAGCAGTTACAGTAGAATCTCCAATGAGCAGTTCTTC. This encodes CTSSYSRISNEQFF.

Points on this clonotype: The final CDR3 position lacks the conserved phenylalanine or tryptophan, pointing to a likely read error. The chain couples TRBV11-3 to TRBJ2-7; 10 bases match TRBD2. The J call may be wrong; the DNA end is better matched by TRBJ2-5. Per germline, CDR1 SGHNT and CDR2 YENEEA. This CDR3 has 14 amino acids. CDR3 bases: TGTGCCAGCAGCTGGAGCGGGGGGGAAGAGACCCAGTACTGC. Residues: CASSWSGGEETQYC.

There are a few counts of this clonotype. The gene calls are TRBV20-1 and TRBJ2-1, with 7 nucleotides matching TRBD2. J lost 6 bases, V lost 1 base, and 15 bases had no gene match. Germline CDR1 reads DFQATT; CDR2 reads SNEGSKA (reference sequence). The CDR3 contains 17 residues. The CDR3 region is CSARGLVQRGATNEQFF. The CDR3 DNA reads TGCAGTGCTAGAGGTCTAGTCCAGCGGGGCGCAACCAATGAGCAGTTCTTC.

The J gene is TRBJ2-2, the V gene TRBV6-1; no clear D gene. Germline values: CDR1 MNHNS, CDR2 SASEGT. V was pared by 5 bases and J by 1 base, with 11 bases between. The CDR3 runs 15 residues. CDR3 in DNA: TGTGCCAGCAGTCCCGTAGGGCTGAACACCGGGGAGCTGTTTTTT. Amino acids: CASSPVGLNTGELFF.

This clonotype was picked up many times. This chain links TRBV6-2 or TRBV6-3 with TRBJ1-2; the D gene is possibly TRBD1 (6 bases). Germline values: CDR1 MNHEY, CDR2 SVGEGT. The CDR3 has 17 residues. The V end lost 8 bases, the J end lost 2 bases, and 24 bases lay between the germline ends. The CDR3: CASVKGGTGSRNYGYTF. Written as DNA, the CDR3 is TGTGCCAGCGTTAAAGGGGGAACAGGGTCAAGAAACTATGGCTACACCTTC.

This clonotype came up many times. CDR3 coding DNA: TGTGCCAGCAGCTGGGACGGGGTAAGGGCCCAGTACTTC. It specifies CASSWDGVRAQYF. The rearrangement joins TRBV6-5 to TRBJ2-5; D might be TRBD1 or TRBD2, each matching 5 bases. The CDR3 has 13 amino acids. Trimming removed 6 bases at V and 9 bases at J, with 17 bases between. Per germline, CDR1 MNHEY and CDR2 SVGAGI.

This clonotype has just a few counts. This sequence joins TRBV3-1 and TRBJ1-4, with 7 bases fitting TRBD1. The germline V gene encodes CDR1 LGHDT and CDR2 YNNKEL (reference sequence). V shed 5 bases and J 0 bases; nucleotides not matched to a gene: 9. The CDR3 runs to 17 residues. The DNA for the CDR3 is TGTGCCAGCAGCAGCCCGGGACAGACCTCAACTAATGAAAAACTGTTTTTT. Residues: CASSSPGQTSTNEKLFF.

In its sample, this clonotype was seen a few times. The chain links TRBV29-1 to TRBJ2-2; D may be TRBD1 (5 bases). V was shortened by 5 bases and J by 2 bases, with 12 bases between the two germline ends. Germline V gives CDR1 SQVTM, CDR2 ANQGSEA. The CDR3 totals 14 residues. Here the CDR3 DNA reads TGCAGCGTTCGTGGCAGGGAAAACACCGGGGAGCTGTTTTTT. This sequence encodes CSVRGRENTGELFF.